A single T cell receptor (beta chain) is shown here with its context. Trimming took 3 bases from V and 4 from J, leaving 9 bases between them. Per germline, CDR1 GTSNPN and CDR2 SVGIG (reference sequence). This CDR3 is built from 12 residues. These data originate in a study of shared clonotypes between healthy human individuals. Spread over ten immunoSEQ deep assay plates, unsorted PBMC DNA underwent sequencing. Measured with immunoSEQ multiplex PCR; TCRdb has only the in-frame clones, and not every one. The sample has about 560,000 clones, roughly 79% seen once. Donors, without exception, were Caucasian adults residing in Nashville, Tennessee.

The material sequenced was PBMCs. The receptor's source is a woman aged 40 to 50 in good health. Some clones in this sample may be carry-over from other donors' samples. This chain joins TRBV30 and TRBJ1-2, with D unclear. CDR3 region: CAWSEELYGYTF. CDR3 sequence (DNA): TGTGCCTGGAGCGAAGAGCTCTATGGCTACACCTTC.